The sequence of this T cell receptor beta chain was determined in a study of shared clonotypes between healthy human individuals (dated by TCRdb to the early 2020s). For the study in its entirety: A couple of women and a few men aged 18 to 49 years were included in the cohort. For each donor, CD4 naive and CD4 memory were each run on three plates, CD8 naive on two plates, and CD8 memory on one plate. Leukapheresis yielded between about 0.9 and 10 billion PBMCs per donor. Different laboratories and diverse techniques were used to prepare libraries and sequence TCR repertoires, to increase sequencing depth and limit assay-specific biases. The study deeply sequenced blood TCR repertoires of about five healthy adults to estimate repertoire size and the extent of clonotype sharing between individuals.

The CDR3 runs 17 residues from the cysteine to the phenylalanine. The entry retains the CDR3 DNA only, 51 bases that are in frame from base 1. The germline V gene specifies MGHRA as CDR1 and YSYEKL as CDR2. The germline V end is reduced by 4 bases and the J end by 3 bases; junction bases left unmatched: 14. This clone was seen only a few times. No antigen is known for it. Base qualities are not provided; no much larger clone lies one nucleotide away. Using the deep immunoSEQ assay, multiplex PCR amplified TCR CDR3 regions from genomic DNA. Genomic DNA extracted from each cell subset was distributed evenly over all wells of several immunoSEQ 96-well plates, and each plate served as one replicate. For sorted subsets, around 0.2 ug of genomic DNA, equivalent to some 30,000 T cell genomes, went into each replicate PCR. Purified libraries were quantified with a Qubit 3.0 fluorometer, sized on a Bioanalyzer 2100, and re-quantified with the KAPA Library Quantification kit. Every immunoSEQ 96-well plate was sequenced on a separate single-read 150-cycle Illumina NextSeq 550 flow cell. The source study handled its data this way. The immunoSEQ output contained only junctional sequences without quality scores, so filtering could not match that applied to full-length reads. To assign V/J genes and CDR3, sequences were annotated against IMGT germline references using PyIR, a Python wrapper for IgBLAST v1.9. Reads with weak V/J assignments (E-value above 1e-6), missing CDR3, stop codons, out-of-frame junctions, or ambiguous translated residues were removed. A V3J clonotype was defined by an identical inferred V gene, J gene, and CDR3 amino acid sequence. The percentage overlap between two repertoires was calculated by dividing the number of shared unique clonotypes by the size of the smaller repertoire. Richness of each repertoire was evaluated using RTK rarefaction, the Chao1 estimator, and Recon v2.1 estimates of unobserved clonotypes. Generation probabilities were computed with OLGA for all TCRbeta clonotypes obtained by the gDNA method from a few donors. TCRdb carries this immuneACCESS record with in-frame sequences only. Its versions omit some clonotypes, under half of them owing to an unresolved V gene in the studies checked, with the rest unexplained. V, J and clone size reflect that table, while D and trimming were determined from the DNA. Present in this sample are approximately 2.5 million clones, over 85% of which were seen just once. The top ten clones comprise approximately 0.35% of the sample.

On the study overall, not on this receptor specifically: Because the study included only a small number of donors, the genetic and exposure-history diversity represented was limited. Larger estimated clonotype richness was generally found for naive subsets than for memory subsets. Pairwise subsampling led to the expectation that sequencing depth would affect the degree of clonotype sharing among donors. Higher generation probabilities were observed for clonotypes shared by all four sorted-subset donors than for non-shared clonotypes. Sharing across a handful of donors was observed for about 5% of naive CD4, under 4% of naive CD8, about 2.3% of memory CD4, and roughly 0.43% of memory CD8 clonotypes. Sampling was limited to blood, and TCR repertoires in tissue likely differ from TCR repertoires in blood. Even with the large sequencing depth, rarefaction of the sorted-subset datasets indicated that sequencing was incomplete.

Healthy HIV-negative adults with no recently reported acute infections or vaccinations were included as donors. Every donor was a Caucasian adult living in Nashville, Tennessee, USA. CD4+ T cells were enriched by magnetic negative selection; naive cells were then positively selected on CD45RA, and the negative fraction formed the memory subset. After blood collection by leukapheresis, PBMCs were isolated using Ficoll-Histopaque density gradient centrifugation and then cryopreserved in the vapor phase of liquid nitrogen. Purity and quantity of every magnetically sorted T cell population were checked by analytical flow cytometry. Genomic DNA was isolated from each sorted fraction and quantified by UV absorbance on a Nanodrop 2000c.

The chain links TRBV4-1 with TRBJ1-2, with 7 central nucleotides matching TRBD1. The clonotype comes from a man aged 18-30 years in good health. Some clones in this sample may be carry-over from other donors' samples. Sample: naive CD4+ T cells from PBMCs. The cell subset or site label corresponds to: CD45RA+ positively selected. The encoded CDR3 is CASSPSTTGERYYGYTF. The nucleotide sequence is TGCGCCAGCAGCCCCTCGACAACAGGGGAGCGCTACTATGGCTACACCTTC.